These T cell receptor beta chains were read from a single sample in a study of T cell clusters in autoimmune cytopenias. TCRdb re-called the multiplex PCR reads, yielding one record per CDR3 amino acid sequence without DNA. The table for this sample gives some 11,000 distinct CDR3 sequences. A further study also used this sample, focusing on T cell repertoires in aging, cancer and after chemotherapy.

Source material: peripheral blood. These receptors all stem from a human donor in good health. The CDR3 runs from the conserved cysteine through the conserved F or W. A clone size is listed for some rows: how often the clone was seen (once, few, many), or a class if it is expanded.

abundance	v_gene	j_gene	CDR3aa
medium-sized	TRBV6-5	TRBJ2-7	CASSPRDINSYEQYF
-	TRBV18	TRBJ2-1	CASSSSDSYNEQFF
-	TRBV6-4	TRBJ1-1	CASKRQGTRGTEAFF
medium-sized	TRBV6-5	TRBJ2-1	CASSYGSSYNEQFF
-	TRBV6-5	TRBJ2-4	CASSTPRQGVKNIQYF
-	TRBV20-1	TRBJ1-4	CSAASTERRVREKLFF
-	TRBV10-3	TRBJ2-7	CAISEDAGPYEQYF
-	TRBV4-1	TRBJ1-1	CASSPPGGTEAFF
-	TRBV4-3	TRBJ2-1	CASSRGQYNEQFF
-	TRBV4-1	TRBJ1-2	CASSQDKARTGAFGYTF
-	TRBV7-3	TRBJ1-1	CASSPTYDRNEAFF
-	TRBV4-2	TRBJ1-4	CASSQDWGTGNEKLFF
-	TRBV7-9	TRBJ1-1	CASSFVGNTEAFF
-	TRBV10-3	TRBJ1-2	CAISESSSRAGYGYTF
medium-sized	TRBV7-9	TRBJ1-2	CASSHGQGASTF
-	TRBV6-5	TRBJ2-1	CASRAGTGSYNEQFF
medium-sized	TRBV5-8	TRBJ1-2	CASSWGQGTGGYTF
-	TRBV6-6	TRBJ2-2	CASSLDRASGRGGYGELFF